This T cell receptor (beta chain) originates from a study of T-cell reconstitution after alpha-beta-depleted transplantation in children. General study results and limits: Several hundred expanded graft clones reportedly supplied alpha-beta T cells about two months after transplant. Recipient T cells and thymic progenitors that survived were the source of the high TCRbeta diversity seen at day 60 in some patients.

This clonotype came up many times. The antigen is undetermined. Unique molecular identifiers were used to barcode this TCRbeta library. In TCRdb, the PCR reads were re-called with MiXCR into one record per CDR3 protein. The repertoire holds about 980,000 distinct CDR3 sequences, with about 30% as singletons. The receptor was isolated from a boy under two years old who had a stem cell transplant for SCID, so the T cells may come from the graft donor. This material consisted of PBMCs, mostly from graft donor cells, taken 360 days after TCRalphabeta/CD19-depleted stem cell transplant.

CDR3 in amino acids: CASSWRDRNTGELFF. The DNA of the CDR3 is TGTGCCAGCAGCTGGAGGGACAGGAACACCGGGGAGCTGTTTTTT. V is TRBV5-4 and J is TRBJ2-2; a possible D gene is TRBD1 (7 bases). This CDR3 contains 15 residues. Germline assignment: CDR1 SGHNT and CDR2 YYREEE (reference sequence). Between the trimmed V and J ends, which lost 3 bases and 1 base, there was a span of 10 bases.